The rows below give T cell receptor beta chains drawn from one sample of a study of T cell responses to AZD1222 COVID-19 vaccine. The method was immunoSEQ multiplex PCR; TCRdb's version includes in-frame clones alone and lacks a portion of them. The sample has 120,000 or so clones; 81% are singletons. This material consisted of peripheral blood, taken on day 0 of AZD1222 vaccination. These receptors all come from an adult in good health. Each CDR3 is given with its conserved first and last residue. A D gene is named only where the DNA matches it firmly. Clone size appears in some rows only: once, few, many, or a class for an expanded clone.

>TRBV19|.|.|TRBJ1-1
TGTGCCAGTACCCCCCAGGGCACTGAAGCTTTCTTT
CASTPQGTEAFF
>TRBV7-9|.|.|TRBJ1-5
TGTGCCAGCAGCCAAAATAGCAATCAGCCCCAGCATTTT
CASSQNSNQPQHF
>TRBV11-3|.|medium-sized|TRBJ2-7
TGTGCCAGCAGCTATCCTGGCAGAGACGAGCAGTACTTC
CASSYPGRDEQYF
>TRBV18|TRBD2|few|TRBJ2-1
TGTGCCAGCTCATCGTATGGGACTAGCGGGGGAGTAGAGCAGTTCTTC
CASSSYGTSGGVEQFF
>TRBV9|.|.|TRBJ2-1
TGTGCCAGCAGCGTAGGGGATGGCAATGAGCAGTTCTTC
CASSVGDGNEQFF
>TRBV5-1|.|.|TRBJ1-6
TGCGCCAGCAACCCGGGGTTAAGCTCCTATAATTCACCCCTCCACTTT
CASNPGLSSYNSPLHF
>TRBV6-5|TRBD1|.|TRBJ2-7
TGTGCCAGCAGTTACTCGCCGACAGGGGTTGACTACGAGCAGTACTTC
CASSYSPTGVDYEQYF
>TRBV4-3|.|.|TRBJ2-3
TGCGCCAGCAGCCAAGAAGGAGGGGGCGTAAGCACAGATACGCAGTATTTT
CASSQEGGGVSTDTQYF
>TRBV18|.|.|TRBJ2-7
TGTGCCAGCTCACCAACGACCGTGAGCTCCTACGAGCAGTACTTC
CASSPTTVSSYEQYF
>TRBV5-1|.|.|TRBJ1-1
TGCGCCAGCAGTAAAGGTCTGGGGCACCAAAACACTGAAGCTTTCTTT
CASSKGLGHQNTEAFF
>TRBV6-1|.|.|TRBJ2-1
TGTGCCAGCAGTGATAACAATGAGCAGTTCTTC
CASSDNNEQFF
>TRBV28|.|.|TRBJ1-2
TGTGCCAGCAGTTTAACAAGCTATGGCTACACCTTC
CASSLTSYGYTF
>TRBV5-1|.|once|TRBJ2-1
TGCGCCAGCAGCCTGTCCGGGGCACACAATGAGCAGTTCTTC
CASSLSGAHNEQFF
>TRBV12-5|.|.|TRBJ1-1
TGTGCTAGTGGTTCGACACCAAACACTGAAGCTTTCTTT
CASGSTPNTEAFF
>TRBV27|TRBD1|.|TRBJ1-5
TGTGCCAGCAAAAACAGGGGCTACAATCAGCCCCAGCATTTT
CASKNRGYNQPQHF
>TRBV7-2|TRBD2|.|TRBJ2-1
TGTGCCAGCAGCTTAGAACTAGCGGGGGGCGAGCAGTTCTTC
CASSLELAGGEQFF
>TRBV12-3/TRBV12-4|.|once|TRBJ2-7
TGTGCCAGCAGTTCGGACGGGGCCTACGAGCAGTACTTC
CASSSDGAYEQYF
>TRBV12-2|.|.|TRBJ2-7
TGTGCAAGTCGCTTAGGGGACCAAAGTTCCTACGAGCAGTACTTC
CASRLGDQSSYEQYF
>TRBV18|.|.|TRBJ1-4
TGTGCCAGCATCCCAGGAAAGGGTCAAGGTGAAAAACTGTTTTTT
CASIPGKGQGEKLFF
>TRBV9|TRBD1|.|TRBJ2-7
TGTGCCAGCAGCGTAGAGGGACAGAGCAAAAGGTCCTTCTGCGAGCAGTACTTC
CASSVEGQSKRSFCEQYF
>TRBV14|TRBD1|few|TRBJ2-7
TGTGCCAGCAGCCGAACCGGGACAGGGGTTGGTGAGCAGTACTTC
CASSRTGTGVGEQYF
>TRBV7-2|.|once|TRBJ2-5
TGTGCCAGCAGCTTAGGCATTCAAGAGACCCAGTACTTC
CASSLGIQETQYF
>TRBV5-4|.|.|TRBJ1-2
TGTGCCAGCAGAGAGGATGGCAGACGACCCTATGGCTACACCTTC
CASREDGRRPYGYTF
>TRBV9|TRBD2|.|TRBJ2-1
TGTGCCAGCAGCGTAGTCTTAGGGACTAGCGCCGGCAATGAGCAGTTCTTC
CASSVVLGTSAGNEQFF
>TRBV5-6|.|.|TRBJ1-5
TGTGCCAGCAGCTTGTATACCCGACAGGCCTTCAATCAGCCCCAGCATTTT
CASSLYTRQAFNQPQHF
>TRBV5-6|.|.|TRBJ1-5
TGTGCCAGCAGCCGATCGAGGGGGCCCCAGCATTTT
CASSRSRGPQHF
>TRBV4-3|.|.|TRBJ2-5
TGCGCCAGCAGCCAAGATTTCAGCGCGGAGACCCAGTACTTC
CASSQDFSAETQYF
>TRBV4-3|TRBD1|.|TRBJ2-5
TGCGCCAGCAGCCAAGACAATAACAGGGGGGAGACCCAGTACTTC
CASSQDNNRGETQYF
>TRBV18|.|.|TRBJ2-3
TGTGCCAGCTCACCGCAGGGGGGTACGCAGTATTTT
CASSPQGGTQYF
>TRBV2|TRBD2|few|TRBJ2-5
TGTGCCAGCACCGGGGGGGCTAGCGGGGAAGAGACCCAGTACTTC
CASTGGASGEETQYF
>TRBV18|.|once|TRBJ1-4
TGTGCCAGCTCACGAGGGGCTAATGAAAAACTGTTTTTT
CASSRGANEKLFF
>TRBV18|.|once|TRBJ2-5
TGTGCCAGCTCACGTCAGGGGGGAGAGACCCAGTACTTC
CASSRQGGETQYF
>TRBV5-5|.|.|TRBJ1-1
TGTGCCAGCCAATGGGGTGGACGGGTACGGACTGAAGCTTTCTTT
CASQWGGRVRTEAFF
>TRBV6-4|.|few|TRBJ2-5
TGTGCCAGCAGTGAACAGGCCCAAGAGACCCAGTACTTC
CASSEQAQETQYF
>TRBV5-4|TRBD2|.|TRBJ2-1
TGTGCCAGCAGCTGGACTAGCGGGAACAATGAGCAGTTCTTC
CASSWTSGNNEQFF
>TRBV18|.|few|TRBJ1-1
TGTGCCAGCTCAACAAGCACGACAGCGAACACTGAAGCTTTCTTT
CASSTSTTANTEAFF
>TRBV28|TRBD1|.|TRBJ2-7
TGTGCCAGCAGTTCCTCCGGGACAGGGTCCTACGAGCAGTACTTC
CASSSSGTGSYEQYF